This T cell receptor (beta chain) was sequenced in a study of blood T cell repertoires in COVID-19. About the research overall: Sources were T cells, B-cell-depleted T cells, or PBMCs; the material itself was cDNA or gDNA.

This CDR3 has 16 residues. Germline assignment: CDR1 WSHSY and CDR2 SAAADI. Unmatched junction bases numbered 3, after V lost 2 bases and J lost 0 bases. Using immunoSEQ multiplex PCR, the repertoire was profiled, and TCRdb retains in-frame clones only, with some absent. The sample contains 150,000 to 200,000 clones, around four fifths of which appear only once. The chain recombines TRBV10-2 with TRBJ2-2, with 7 bases aligning to TRBD2. The source material was peripheral blood. The clonotype was recovered from a woman aged 70-85 years with COVID-19, enrolled during active disease. As DNA, the CDR3 is TGCGCCAGCAGTGAGAGGGCGGGAGCGAACACCGGGGAGCTGTTTTTT. It specifies CASSERAGANTGELFF.